Detailed here is one T cell receptor (beta chain). Its antigen is undetermined. Other DNA sequences in the sample encode the same CDR3. Treatment in this sample: oral pan-JAK inhibitor, 5-10 mg twice daily. After isolation, RNA underwent reverse transcription to generate cDNA as the sequencing template. Some clones are missing from TCRdb's copy, which holds only in-frame ones; the method was immunoSEQ multiplex PCR. The data contain approximately 170,000 clones, roughly 60% of them seen just once; the ten biggest clones take up 12% to 15%. This specimen belongs to a study of CD8+ T cells in alopecia areata. Study summary: Tofacitinib was taken orally by treated patients, and the dose was 5 to 10 mg twice daily. Affected scalp percentage determined the severity score of treated patients. Study-level points and caveats: Clonality in the scalp and expanded CD8+ clones ranked among the top 100 were significantly decreased by tofacitinib. Patients shared TCRs less clearly than mice did, possibly for HLA-related reasons.

Germline lookup yields CDR1 SQVTM and CDR2 ANQGSEA. CDR3 length equals 12 residues. V was trimmed by 5 bases and J by 1 base, leaving 9 bases between them. This specimen was CD4+ T cells sorted from blood, taken at week 24, from a patient treated with tofacitinib. The clonotype was recovered from a human donor with alopecia areata. The rearrangement uses TRBV29-1 and TRBJ2-7, with D maybe TRBD1 (6 bases). As DNA, the CDR3 is TGCAGCGTTCGGACAGATTCCTACGAGCAGTACTTC. Translating it yields CSVRTDSYEQYF.